This T cell receptor (beta chain) was recorded in a study of T cell responses to AZD1222 COVID-19 vaccine. Germline loops: CDR1 KGHSH, CDR2 LQKENI. The CDR3 totals 15 residues. V shed 3 bases and J 6 bases; nucleotides not matched to a gene: 7. Sequenced by immunoSEQ multiplex PCR; TCRdb stores in-frame clones only, minus some. The data contain some 160,000 clones, around 93% of them singletons. The source was peripheral blood, collected on day 0 of AZD1222 vaccination. This chain links TRBV18 with TRBJ1-3, with 8 positions matching TRBD1. The TCR sequence derives from an adult in good health. The CDR3, as DNA: TGTGCCAGCTCACCTCGAGGACAGGGTTTAAACACCATATATTTT. It specifies CASSPRGQGLNTIYF.